Presented here are 9 T cell receptor beta chains from one specimen sequenced in a study of OX40 agonist ivuxolimab in advanced cancers. The method was immunoSEQ multiplex PCR; TCRdb's version includes in-frame clones alone and lacks a portion of them. Of 30,000 to 40,000 clones in the sample, 80% to 90% were seen once. The material was CD4+ or CD8+ T cells sorted from blood, obtained in a trial of the OX40 agonist ivuxolimab. These receptors originate from an adult with an advanced solid tumor such as melanoma, head and neck, liver or kidney cancer.

The rearrangement links TRBV15 to TRBJ1-5, with D possibly matching TRBD1 (5 bases). V lost 0 bases to trimming and J lost 4 bases, with 16 bases between them. The CDR3 totals 17 residues. Germline V gives CDR1 LNHNV, CDR2 YYDKDF (reference sequence). The DNA of the CDR3 is TGTGCCACCAGCAGAGATTATCAGGGTTTAGGGAATCAGCCCCAGCATTTT. It translates to CATSRDYQGLGNQPQHF.

The chain is built from TRBV7-6 and TRBJ1-1; no clear D. There are 14 residues in the CDR3. Between the trimmed V and J ends, which lost 1 base and 7 bases, there was a span of 13 bases. In germline, CDR1 is SGHVS, CDR2 FNYEAQ. The CDR3 DNA reads TGTGCCAGCAGCTTAGGCCCTGGACTGATTGAAGCTTTCTTT. It encodes CASSLGPGLIEAFF.

This clone is a singleton in its sample. This chain links TRBV11-3 with TRBJ2-1; 8 bases agree with TRBD1. The CDR3 loop spans 15 amino acids. V lost 1 base and J lost 6; bases outside the gene matches: 5. Germline V gives CDR1 SGHNT, CDR2 YENEEA. CDR3: CASSLGDRPGNEQFF. CDR3 nucleotides: TGTGCCAGCAGCTTAGGGGACAGGCCGGGCAATGAGCAGTTCTTC.

A word on this clone: At one of its ends the junction is not consistent with the germline gene, which may arise from a read error. Other DNA sequences from this sample encode an identical CDR3 as well. The chain uses TRBV6-1 and TRBJ1-2; tentative D call: TRBD1 (6 bases). Germline CDR1 reads MNHNS; CDR2 reads SASEGT. This CDR3 spans 13 amino acids. The CDR3 nucleotides read TGTGCTAGCAGTGAATGGGGGGCGGATGGCTACACCTTC. Translated, it gives CASSEWGADGYTF.

This rearrangement joins TRBV11-2 to TRBJ2-1; no clear D. There are 13 residues in the CDR3. Trimming took off 0 bases at V and 10 bases at J, with 10 bases between the two ends. Germline V gene sequence: CDR1 SGHAT, CDR2 FQNNGV. This CDR3 is CASSLDRAREQFF. The CDR3 region has the DNA TGTGCCAGCAGCTTAGATCGCGCCAGGGAGCAGTTCTTC.

This chain joins TRBV15 and TRBJ2-7; D gene uncertain. Germline CDR1 is LNHNV and CDR2 is YYDKDF (reference sequence). The CDR3 extends over 14 amino acids. The V end lost 1 base, the J end lost 3 bases, and 10 bases lay between the germline ends. The CDR3 DNA follows: TGTGCCACCAGCAGAGTGATAGAGAACTACGAGCAGTACTTC. The encoded protein is CATSRVIENYEQYF.

V is TRBV11-2 and J is TRBJ1-1; 7 bases are shared with TRBD1. CDR1 SGHAT and CDR2 FQNNGV come from the germline V gene. Losses at the gene ends were 5 bases for V and 11 bases for J; bases not matched to a gene: 11. This CDR3 is built from 13 residues. CDR3 DNA sequence: TGTGCCAGCAGCAGAATTACAGGGGAAGGGGCTTTCTTT. This sequence encodes CASSRITGEGAFF.

V gene TRBV15 combines with J gene TRBJ2-1; TRBD2 might be the D (7 bases). Germline CDR1 and CDR2: LNHNV and YYDKDF (reference sequence). The CDR3 runs to 16 residues. Between the trimmed V and J ends, which lost 6 bases and 3 bases, there was a span of 18 bases. The CDR3 region is CATRGSGGAGYNEQFF. The CDR3 coding sequence is TGTGCCACCAGGGGTAGTGGGGGGGCAGGCTACAATGAGCAGTTCTTC.

V gene TRBV6-1 combines with J gene TRBJ1-6; D uncertain. The CDR3 has 12 residues. The germline V gene has CDR1 MNHNS and CDR2 SASEGT. V lost 4 bases and J 6 bases, leaving 4 bases between the germline ends. In DNA, the CDR3 is TGTGCCAGCAGTGTTACTAATTCACCCCTCCACTTT. It encodes CASSVTNSPLHF.